This T cell receptor beta chain was recovered during a study of T cell responses to AZD1222 COVID-19 vaccine. Study outcomes and limitations: There were vaccine-associated CD4 TCRs across spike, dominant at 160-218 and 743-854. Clonal diversity may have been underestimated in mostly white British donors. Seropositive status at baseline applied to only six AZD1222 recipients. Spike-specific TCR depth and breadth grew after two AZD1222 doses.

This CDR3 has 13 residues. CDR1 MNHEY and CDR2 SVGAGI come from the germline V gene. Losses at the gene ends were 4 bases for V and 5 bases for J; bases not matched to a gene: 2. Libraries were prepared by immunoSEQ multiplex PCR; TCRdb keeps only in-frame clonotypes and omits some of them. Of 95,000 to 150,000 clones listed, approximately 90% are singletons. Points on this clone: Antigen: not known.

Sequencing was performed on peripheral blood, taken on day 0 of AZD1222 vaccination. The source of this sequence is an adult in good health. This chain links TRBV6-5 with TRBJ1-5; TRBD1 aligns across 7 bases. This chain's CDR3 is CASSWTGDQPQHF. In nucleotides, the CDR3 is TGTGCCAGCAGTTGGACAGGCGATCAGCCCCAGCATTTT.